This T cell receptor beta chain was observed in a study of T cell responses to AZD1222 COVID-19 vaccine. The study, taken as a whole, reports: Clonal diversity was possibly underestimated, and white British individuals and females predominated among donors.

The protocol was immunoSEQ multiplex PCR, while the TCRdb copy is restricted to in-frame clones and leaves out a portion. The sample holds around 200,000 clones, 85% to 90% seen once. In the case of this clone: The antigen is unknown.

V gave up 2 bases and J gave up 4 bases, with 4 bases separating them. The CDR3 length is 11 residues. Germline-derived CDR1 and CDR2 are DFQATT and SNEGSKA (reference sequence). The material was peripheral blood, obtained on day 0 of AZD1222 vaccination. The TCR sequence derives from an adult in good health. The chain carries TRBV20-1 and TRBJ2-3; D ambiguous. As DNA, the CDR3 is TGCAGTGCTAGAAGGTCAGATACGCAGTATTTT. Its protein product is CSARRSDTQYF.